These T cell receptor beta chains were read from a single sample in a study of T cell changes during pregnancy in multiple sclerosis. The method was immunoSEQ multiplex PCR; TCRdb's version includes in-frame clones alone and lacks a portion of them. The top ten hold under 2% of the sample, which has 45,000 to 55,000 clones, about 90% seen once. The starting material was peripheral blood, obtained in the first trimester of pregnancy. The receptors stem from a female donor with multiple sclerosis, enrolled in a pregnancy study. CDR3s include the opening cysteine and the closing phenylalanine or tryptophan. D genes are given only for firm matches. The size field is filled for only some rows; it gives once, few, many or a size class.

J: TRBJ1-2
size: .
D: .
V: TRBV27
CDR3: CASSLSWRYVDYGYTF
DNA: TGTGCCAGCAGTTTATCGTGGAGGTACGTGGACTATGGCTACACCTTC

J: TRBJ1-4
size: .
D: .
V: TRBV4-2
CDR3: CASSPAGFNEKLFF
DNA: TGTGCCAGCAGCCCAGCGGGTTTTAATGAAAAACTGTTTTTT

J: TRBJ1-2
size: .
D: TRBD1
V: TRBV27
CDR3: CASSPRRQGYYGYTF
DNA: TGTGCCAGCAGTCCTAGACGACAGGGCTACTATGGCTACACCTTC

J: TRBJ2-7
size: .
D: .
V: TRBV9
CDR3: CASSALRGMGEQYF
DNA: TGTGCCAGCAGCGCCCTAAGGGGGATGGGCGAGCAGTACTTC

J: TRBJ1-1
size: .
D: TRBD1
V: TRBV15
CDR3: CATSREGTWDRRGLGGTEAFF
DNA: TGTGCCACCAGCAGAGAGGGGACCTGGGACAGGAGAGGTCTTGGAGGCACTGAAGCTTTCTTT

J: TRBJ2-3
size: .
D: .
V: TRBV4-1
CDR3: CASSLVGQDRTDTQYF
DNA: TGCGCCAGCAGCCTCGTCGGACAAGACCGCACAGATACGCAGTATTTT

J: TRBJ1-6
size: .
D: .
V: TRBV9
CDR3: CASSPGALSDYNSPLHF
DNA: TGTGCCAGCAGCCCCGGAGCTCTTTCTGATTATAATTCACCCCTCCACTTT

J: TRBJ2-1
size: .
D: .
V: TRBV10-1
CDR3: CASSYRHNEQFF
DNA: TGCGCCAGCAGTTACAGACACAATGAGCAGTTCTTC

J: TRBJ1-1
size: .
D: .
V: TRBV6-5
CDR3: CASSVLPGKAFF
DNA: TGTGCCAGCAGCGTCCTACCGGGGAAAGCTTTCTTT

J: TRBJ2-2
size: .
D: .
V: TRBV29-1
CDR3: CSVAPGQYTGELFF
DNA: TGCAGCGTTGCACCTGGACAGTACACCGGGGAGCTGTTTTTT

J: TRBJ2-7
size: .
D: .
V: TRBV2
CDR3: CASSAAVAYEQYF
DNA: TGTGCCAGCAGTGCTGCGGTTGCCTACGAGCAGTACTTC

J: TRBJ2-7
size: .
D: .
V: TRBV5-4
CDR3: CASSSRDSHYEQYF
DNA: TGTGCCAGCAGCTCCCGGGACTCCCACTACGAGCAGTACTTC

J: TRBJ1-5
size: .
D: .
V: TRBV6-1
CDR3: CASSEAEARAYQPQHF
DNA: TGTGCCAGCAGTGAAGCGGAGGCCAGAGCCTATCAGCCCCAGCATTTT

J: TRBJ2-7
size: .
D: .
V: TRBV5-5
CDR3: CASRYAPGIDYEQYF
DNA: TGTGCCAGCAGATATGCGCCGGGGATAGACTACGAGCAGTACTTC

J: TRBJ2-2
size: .
D: .
V: TRBV2
CDR3: CASNLPDAGPVGELFF
DNA: TGTGCCAGCAACCTCCCAGACGCAGGGCCGGTCGGGGAGCTGTTTTTT

J: TRBJ1-3
size: few
D: TRBD1
V: TRBV5-1
CDR3: CASSLGQGDSTIYF
DNA: TGCGCCAGCAGCTTGGGACAGGGTGATAGCACCATATATTTT

J: TRBJ1-3
size: .
D: TRBD1
V: TRBV6-5
CDR3: CASSSGQGLRGNTIYF
DNA: TGTGCCAGCAGTTCCGGACAGGGTCTAAGGGGAAACACCATATATTTT

J: TRBJ2-7
size: .
D: TRBD1
V: TRBV18
CDR3: CASSLSRTGPSYEQYF
DNA: TGTGCCAGCTCACTCAGTAGGACAGGGCCCTCCTACGAGCAGTACTTC

J: TRBJ1-2
size: once
D: .
V: TRBV18
CDR3: CASSPGAGNYGYTF
DNA: TGTGCCAGCTCACCCGGGGCGGGGAACTATGGCTACACCTTC

J: TRBJ2-3
size: .
D: .
V: TRBV27
CDR3: CASSSLVGGRTDTQYF
DNA: TGTGCCAGCAGTAGTCTAGTGGGGGGACGAACAGATACGCAGTATTTT

J: TRBJ1-5
size: few
D: .
V: TRBV27
CDR3: CASSLAGGEQPQHF
DNA: TGTGCCAGCAGTTTGGCGGGGGGCGAACAGCCCCAGCATTTT

J: TRBJ1-5
size: .
D: .
V: TRBV30
CDR3: CAWSVLRGGPQHF
DNA: TGTGCCTGGAGTGTACTTAGGGGAGGGCCCCAGCATTTT

J: TRBJ2-7
size: once
D: .
V: TRBV25-1
CDR3: CASSLRAGTYEQYF
DNA: TGTGCCAGCAGTCTTAGGGCAGGGACCTACGAGCAGTACTTC

J: TRBJ2-5
size: .
D: TRBD2
V: TRBV6-1
CDR3: CASSDGSGGETQYF
DNA: TGTGCCAGCAGTGACGGTAGCGGGGGGGAGACCCAGTACTTC

J: TRBJ1-5
size: .
D: TRBD1
V: TRBV19
CDR3: CASTSIGTGGNQPQHF
DNA: TGTGCCAGTACCTCTATAGGGACAGGGGGCAATCAGCCCCAGCATTTT

J: TRBJ1-2
size: .
D: TRBD1
V: TRBV7-9
CDR3: CASSLQQRGQGKDGYTF
DNA: TGTGCCAGCAGCTTACAACAAAGGGGACAGGGGAAGGACGGCTACACCTTC

J: TRBJ2-7
size: once
D: .
V: TRBV27
CDR3: CASSFVGVGSYEQYF
DNA: TGTGCCAGCAGTTTCGTCGGGGTGGGTTCCTACGAGCAGTACTTC

J: TRBJ2-7
size: .
D: .
V: TRBV7-3
CDR3: CASSLQGNYEQYF
DNA: TGTGCCAGCAGCTTACAGGGAAACTACGAGCAGTACTTC

J: TRBJ2-1
size: .
D: TRBD2
V: TRBV6-1
CDR3: CASSRGGLFNEQFF
DNA: TGTGCCAGCAGTCGCGGGGGGCTCTTCAATGAGCAGTTCTTC

J: TRBJ2-1
size: .
D: .
V: TRBV7-8
CDR3: CASSLGGDQFF
DNA: TGTGCCAGCAGCTTAGGGGGGGATCAGTTCTTC

J: TRBJ1-6
size: .
D: TRBD1
V: TRBV6-1
CDR3: CASSEVPTGALSPLHF
DNA: TGTGCCAGCAGTGAAGTTCCAACAGGGGCCCTTTCACCCCTCCACTTT